This TCR beta chain was identified during a study of T cell responses to AZD1222 COVID-19 vaccine. Across the study: Second-dose intervals of approximately 4 or approximately 12 weeks were pooled. Overall study results and limits: Unmutated variant regions are reportedly targeted by nearly half of spike-specific TCRs. Among vaccine-associated CD4 TCRs, coverage spanned spike, with dominance at 160-218 and 743-854.

Generated by immunoSEQ multiplex PCR, the TCRdb table keeps only in-frame clones and is missing some. The sample carries 120,000 to 150,000 clones, roughly 90% recorded once. This CDR3 is 13 amino acids long. V was clipped by 4 bases and J by 1 base, with 5 bases between them. CDR1 and CDR2 from the germline V gene are LGHDT and YNNKEL (reference sequence). With regard to this clone: Its antigen is unknown.

This specimen consisted of peripheral blood, obtained on day 0 of AZD1222 vaccination. The sequence came from an adult in good health. This rearrangement joins TRBV3-1 (or the pseudogene TRBV3-2) to TRBJ1-5, with D unclear. The CDR3 DNA reads TGTGCCAGCAGCCCGTCGAGCAATCAGCCCCAGCATTTT. Translating it yields CASSPSSNQPQHF.